This record looks at one TCR beta chain sequence and its context. Specified time point: peripheral blood 6 weeks after treatment start. Patients had urothelial carcinoma that was locally advanced or metastatic. The data originate from a study of PD-L1 blockade in urothelial cancer. Study-wide background: Previous chemotherapy exposure amounted to 0 to 3 regimens for patients. Typically, measured as a median, blood samples had 110,000 to 150,000 T cells.

V lost 2 bases, J lost 2 bases, and 8 bases lay in between. Germline V gives CDR1 MNHNY, CDR2 SVGAGI (reference sequence). CDR3 length: 14 amino acids. The method was immunoSEQ multiplex PCR; TCRdb's version includes in-frame clones alone and lacks a portion of them. The data show 42,000 or so clones, around 80% seen once. V is TRBV6-6 and J is TRBJ2-3, with TRBD2 as a possible D gene (5 bases). This receptor was taken from a man between 60 and 70 years old with urothelial cancer. This specimen was PBMCs, taken around atezolizumab (anti-PD-L1) treatment. In DNA form, the CDR3 reads TGTGCCAGCAGTTACGGAGGACTCACAGATACGCAGTATTTT. Protein sequence: CASSYGGLTDTQYF.